Each of the 26 T cell receptor beta chains below was sequenced from the same sample in a study of shared clonotypes between healthy human individuals. Assay used: immunoSEQ multiplex PCR; TCRdb lists only in-frame clones, some missing. The data contain around 200,000 clones, about 68% of them singletons. The sequencing sample was made of memory CD4+ T cells sorted from blood. Regarding subset: CD45RA-negative fraction. The source of these receptors is a man aged 30-40 years in good health.

This chain connects TRBV5-1 to TRBJ2-7, with D tentatively TRBD2 (6 bases). The germline V and J ends were trimmed by 4 bases and 1 base, with 12 bases remaining between them. The germline V gene has CDR1 SGHRS and CDR2 YFSETQ. The CDR3 spans 14 residues. CDR3 residues: CASSPGRGSYEQYF. The DNA for the CDR3 is TGCGCCAGCAGCCCCGGGAGAGGGTCCTACGAGCAGTACTTC.

On this clone itself: Other DNA sequences in this sample translate to the same CDR3. The chain joins TRBV6-5 to TRBJ1-2, with 9 nucleotides matching TRBD1. Germline CDR1 reads MNHEY; CDR2 reads SVGAGI. Trimming cost V 0 bases and J 8 bases; bases outside gene matches: 7. The CDR3 consists of 15 residues. The DNA for the CDR3 is TGTGCCAGCAGTTACTCTTTGGGACAGGGTTACGGCTACACCTTC. Protein sequence: CASSYSLGQGYGYTF.

The chain is built from TRBV15 and TRBJ2-7; no clear D gene. Deletions cut 3 bases from V and 0 bases from J, with 18 bases between. CDR3 length: 17 amino acids. Germline CDR1 is LNHNV and CDR2 is YYDKDF (reference sequence). In DNA, the CDR3 is TGTGCCACCAGCAGCCATACCGGGCCCTCAAGCTCCTACGAGCAGTACTTC. Translation gives CATSSHTGPSSSYEQYF.

This clone was counted once. The chain recombines TRBV2 with TRBJ2-1, with D maybe TRBD2 (7 bases). Germline CDR1 is SNHLY and CDR2 is FYNNEI. Trimming pared 7 bases from V and 9 bases from J, leaving 16 bases between. The CDR3 covers 13 residues. CDR3 residues: CASILGGGGEQFF. The CDR3 nucleotides are TGTGCCAGCATACTGGGAGGGGGTGGTGAGCAGTTCTTC.

This clone occurred a few times. The gene calls are TRBV7-9 and TRBJ1-5, with a tentative D call TRBD1 (5 bases). Trimming pared 1 base from V and 6 bases from J, leaving 16 bases between. From germline, CDR1 is SEHNR and CDR2 FQNEAQ (reference sequence). The CDR3 covers 16 residues. This CDR3 is CASSLVLGRGSQPQHF. CDR3 nucleotide sequence: TGTGCCAGCAGCTTAGTTTTGGGGAGGGGTAGTCAGCCCCAGCATTTT.

This chain joins TRBV6-5 and TRBJ2-7; no clear D. CDR3 size: 14 residues. Trimming removed 2 bases at V and 3 bases at J, with 11 bases between. Germline lookup yields CDR1 MNHEY and CDR2 SVGAGI. The CDR3 here is CASSYRGPLYEQYF. CDR3 DNA: TGTGCCAGCAGTTACCGTGGACCGCTCTACGAGCAGTACTTC.

The rearrangement joins TRBV7-2 to TRBJ2-3, with 7 bases that match TRBD2. The CDR3 extends over 13 amino acids. CDR1 and CDR2 from the germline V gene are SGHTA and FQGNSA. Germline trimming cut 6 bases from V and 11 bases from J; bases unmatched to any gene: 11. CDR3 bases: TGTGCCAGCAGTTCCTCCTGGGGGGGAGGGCAGTATTTT. This encodes CASSSSWGGGQYF.

The rearrangement joins TRBV5-1 to TRBJ2-1; a weak D match, TRBD2 (6 bases). Trimming took off 6 bases at V and 2 bases at J, with 30 bases between the two ends. Germline assignment: CDR1 SGHRS and CDR2 YFSETQ. The CDR3 has 20 amino acids. CDR3 protein: CASTGLFRDSNRRPYNEQFF. The CDR3 DNA reads as TGCGCCAGCACTGGACTATTCCGGGACTCTAACCGAAGACCCTACAATGAGCAGTTCTTC.

In its sample, this clone was seen a few times. The rearrangement uses TRBV27 and TRBJ2-7; D perhaps matches TRBD1 (6 bases). This CDR3 is built from 15 residues. The V and J ends lost 1 base and 4 bases respectively, with 14 bases between them. Germline V gives CDR1 MNHEY, CDR2 SMNVEV (reference sequence). CDR3 loop: CASSLYQGLRYEQYF. The CDR3 nucleotides read TGTGCCAGCAGTTTATACCAGGGGTTGAGGTACGAGCAGTACTTC.

As to this clone: This sample includes further DNA sequences coding for the same CDR3. The CDR3 spells CASSRRLGLYNEQFF. In DNA, the CDR3 is TGTGCCAGCAGCCGAAGGCTGGGGCTCTACAATGAGCAGTTCTTC. The chain joins TRBV5-6 to TRBJ2-1; D may be TRBD1 (5 bases). The CDR3 covers 15 residues. V gave up 4 bases and J gave up 3 bases, with 14 bases separating them. Germline CDR1 is SGHDT and CDR2 is YYEEEE.

The rearrangement uses TRBV9 and TRBJ2-1, with a weak D call TRBD2 (6 bases). This CDR3 is 15 amino acids long. Germline V lookup: CDR1 SGDLS, CDR2 YYNGEE. Trimming took 4 bases from V and 7 from J, leaving 18 bases between them. DNA for the CDR3: TGTGCCAGCAGCCCCATCTCCCGGGAGTTGAATGAGCAGTTCTTC. Amino acids: CASSPISRELNEQFF.

This clone was counted only a few times. The DNA for the CDR3 is TGTGCCAGCAGTGCTACCCCAAGCTCCTACAATGAGCAGTTCTTC. Translated, it gives CASSATPSSYNEQFF. The chain recombines TRBV7-2 with TRBJ2-1; D is uncertain. Germline V gene sequence: CDR1 SGHTA, CDR2 FQGNSA. This CDR3 is 15 amino acids long. Trimming removed 6 bases at V and 0 bases at J, with 12 bases between.

The chain recombines TRBV15 with TRBJ2-5; TRBD1 agrees at 9 bases. Germline CDR1 LNHNV, CDR2 YYDKDF (reference sequence). Trimming at V came to 1 base and at J to 4 bases, leaving 7 bases not matched to a gene. The CDR3 contains 16 residues. CDR3: CATSRVKGQGGETQYF. CDR3 sequence (DNA): TGTGCCACCAGCAGAGTGAAGGGACAGGGAGGAGAGACCCAGTACTTC.

This chain links TRBV6-4 with TRBJ1-2; 10 positions match TRBD1. The ends lost 6 bases at V and 4 bases at J; junction bases unmatched: 5. This CDR3 region has 14 residues. Germline CDR1 and CDR2: MRHNA and SNTAGT. CDR3 coding DNA: TGTGCCAGCAGAGAGACAGGGGGCGGCTATGGCTACACCTTC. Protein: CASRETGGGYGYTF.

This clone was observed many times. V is TRBV2 and J is TRBJ2-7; D unresolved. The germline CDR1 and CDR2 sequences are SNHLY and FYNNEI. The CDR3 sequence is 11 residues long. Trimming removed 8 bases from V and 5 bases from J, with 10 bases in between. CDR3 sequence reads: CASFVGDEQYF. The CDR3 region has the DNA TGTGCCAGCTTCGTAGGAGACGAGCAGTACTTC.

The chain combines TRBV11-2 with TRBJ1-2; D is possibly TRBD1 (5 bases). Germline CDR1 reads SGHAT; CDR2 reads FQNNGV. The V gene lost 2 bases and the J gene lost 4 bases, with 17 bases spanning the gap. CDR3 length: 16 residues. DNA of the CDR3: TGTGCCAGCAGCTTACTATCGGGGGGGAGCGGCTATGGCTACACCTTC. Translating gives CASSLLSGGSGYGYTF.

The V and J genes are TRBV11-2 and TRBJ2-3, with 10 bases that match TRBD2. V gave up 5 bases and J gave up 1 base; unmatched junction bases: 3. Germline values: CDR1 SGHAT, CDR2 FQNNGV. This CDR3 spans 15 amino acids. The CDR3 DNA reads as TGTGCCAGCAGCATTGGGACTAGCGGCACAGATACGCAGTATTTT. It is translated as CASSIGTSGTDTQYF.

The V gene is TRBV11-2, the J gene TRBJ1-2, with unresolved D. With 0 bases removed from V and 2 bases from J, the gap between germline ends came to 13 bases. CDR1 and CDR2 (germline): SGHAT, FQNNGV. The CDR3 contains 16 residues. CDR3 protein: CASSLDRTGANYGYTF. The CDR3 DNA reads as TGTGCCAGCAGCTTAGATCGTACGGGCGCGAACTATGGCTACACCTTC.

The gene calls are TRBV4-1 and TRBJ1-4, with D perhaps matching TRBD1 (6 bases). The ends were cut back, 2 bases at V and 6 bases at J, with 10 bases in the middle. CDR3 size: 14 residues. The V gene's germline CDR1 is MGHRA and CDR2 YSYEKL. In DNA form, the CDR3 reads TGCGCCAGCAGCCAACAGGGGAGAGATGAAAAACTGTTTTTT. Translated, it gives CASSQQGRDEKLFF.

The CDR3 bases are TGTGCCAGCAGCCAAGATCCGGGGACCGGGGAGCTGTTTTTT. This sequence encodes CASSQDPGTGELFF. The chain is built from TRBV14 and TRBJ2-2; tentatively, D is TRBD2 (5 bases). Trimming took off 0 bases at V and 5 bases at J, with 7 bases between the two ends. This CDR3 spans 14 amino acids. CDR1 and CDR2 (germline): SGHDN, FVKESK.

Points on this clone: One junction end does not reproduce the germline sequence, and a read error may be involved. The gene calls are TRBV7-8 and TRBJ2-1, with D maybe TRBD2 (6 bases). CDR3 size: 11 residues. Germline CDR1 reads SGHVS; CDR2 reads FQNEAQ. The CDR3 loop reads CASSLDGAGLF. The CDR3 coding sequence is TGTGCCAGCAGCTTAGATGGCGCGGGGCTCTTC.

The chain joins TRBV19 to TRBJ2-1; 7 bases match TRBD1. Germline loops: CDR1 LNHDA, CDR2 SQIVND (reference sequence). V lost 4 bases to trimming and J lost 8 bases; unmatched junction nucleotides: 11. CDR3 length: 15 residues. In nucleotides, the CDR3 is TGTGCCAGTAGTAGATCAGGGGGAGAGCTGGATGAGCAGTTCTTC. The encoded protein is CASSRSGGELDEQFF.

This clone was seen a handful of times. The V gene is TRBV7-9, the J gene TRBJ2-5; 7 nucleotides agree with TRBD2. The CDR3 sequence is 15 residues long. Unmatched junction bases numbered 6, after V lost 3 bases and J lost 2 bases. CDR1 is SEHNR, CDR2 FQNEAQ, per germline (reference sequence). In DNA, the CDR3 is TGTGCCAGCAGCTTTAACCTAGCGGAGCAAGAGACCCAGTACTTC. Translation: CASSFNLAEQETQYF.

The table lists this clone with a count of one. A junction end diverges from the germline sequence, so it may reflect a read error. CDR3 nucleotide sequence: TGTGCCAGCAGCCCGGGGACAGGGAATTATGTCTACACCTTC. Amino acid sequence: CASSPGTGNYVYTF. The V call is TRBV7-9, the J call TRBJ1-2; 9 positions match TRBD1. The germline V gene has CDR1 SEHNR and CDR2 FQNEAQ (reference sequence). This CDR3 is 14 amino acids long. Full variable domain (remainder filled in from reference TRBV7-9 and TRBJ1-2): DTGVSQNPRHKITKRGQNVTFRCDPISEHNRLYWYRQTLGQGPEFLTYFQNEAQLEKSRLLSDRFSAERPKGSFSTLEIQRTEQGDSAMYLCASSPGTGNYVYTFGSGTRLTVV.

A few counts support this clone. The V call is TRBV4-2, the J call TRBJ1-1; D is ambiguous. In germline, CDR1 is LGHNA, CDR2 YNFKEQ. V lost 4 bases, J lost 6 bases, and 12 bases lay in between. The CDR3 loop spans 13 amino acids. The CDR3 DNA reads TGTGCCAGCAGCCGTACACACCACTCTGAAGCTTTCTTT. It specifies CASSRTHHSEAFF.

This clone has just one count. This chain's CDR3 is CASSRLDDEAYEQYF. Here the CDR3 DNA reads TGTGCCAGCAGTCGCCTCGACGACGAGGCCTACGAGCAGTACTTC. The chain links TRBV5-6 to TRBJ2-7, with D uncertain. CDR3 length: 15 residues. CDR1 and CDR2 (germline): SGHDT, YYEEEE. V dropped 5 bases and J dropped 2 bases, with 17 bases sitting between them.